The rows below give T cell receptor beta chains drawn from one sample of a study of T cell repertoires in cytomegalovirus infection. TCRdb re-called the reads through MiXCR, storing one row per CDR3 protein. The sample includes some 560,000 distinct CDR3 sequences, just under 40% of them seen just once. The antigens these receptors bind are not known. The sample was cultured PBMCs, taken from culture after CMV antigen stimulation. The receptor source for this set is a human donor in good health (CMV status not recorded). Some clones in this sample may be carry-over from other donors' samples. The CDR3 runs from the conserved cysteine through the conserved F or W. The D gene is left open where the match is weak. Rows give clone size only sometimes, using once, few, many, or a class for an expanded clone.

TRBV4-1	TRBJ2-3	few	NA	TGCGCCAGCAGCCAAGCATTAGGGGGCACAGATACGCAGTATTTT	CASSQALGGTDTQYF
TRBV7-4	TRBJ1-1	NA	NA	TGTGCCAGCAGCTCAGATCGGGGCTTTGGGTACACTGAAGCTTTCTTT	CASSSDRGFGYTEAFF
TRBV14	TRBJ1-1	NA	NA	TGTGCCAGCAGCCCGACGGGACACCCTGAAGCTTTCTTT	CASSPTGHPEAFF
TRBV6-2/TRBV6-3	TRBJ2-1	few	NA	TGTGCCAGCAGTTACCGAGGTCCCAGCTCCTACAATGAGCAGTTCTTC	CASSYRGPSSYNEQFF
TRBV7-4	TRBJ2-1	NA	NA	TGTGCCAGCAGCTCGACATCAAACAAGACCAATGAGCAGTTCTTC	CASSSTSNKTNEQFF
TRBV5-6	TRBJ1-1	NA	TRBD1	TGTGCCAGCAGCCTACCGGGACAGGGGTTCACTGAAGCTTTCTTT	CASSLPGQGFTEAFF
TRBV28	TRBJ2-7	NA	NA	TGTGCCAGCATCCCTTATGGGACACGGACGGTCGAGCAGTACTTC	CASIPYGTRTVEQYF
TRBV5-5	TRBJ2-3	few	NA	TGTGCCAGCAGGTTGTGGCCTACAAACCCCACAGATACGCAGTATTTT	CASRLWPTNPTDTQYF
TRBV19	TRBJ2-1	NA	NA	TGTGCCAGTAGAGGCGGGACCTACCCCAATGAGCAGTTCTTC	CASRGGTYPNEQFF
TRBV20-1	TRBJ2-7	many	NA	TGCAGTGCTACCCTGGTCCAATCCTACGAGCAGTACTTC	CSATLVQSYEQYF
TRBV6-1	TRBJ1-5	NA	NA	TGTGCCAGCAGTGTGGGGACGTTTAGGCCCCAGCATTTT	CASSVGTFRPQHF
TRBV12-5	TRBJ1-2	NA	TRBD1	TGTGCTAGTGGCCCTCCCTCGACAGGGAACTATGGCTACACCTTC	CASGPPSTGNYGYTF
TRBV6-5	TRBJ1-2	NA	NA	TGTGCCAGCAGTTACCACCACGGGAGAGTTAACTATGGCTACACCTTC	CASSYHHGRVNYGYTF
TRBV7-9	TRBJ2-7	few	TRBD2	TGTGCCAGCAGCTTACCGTACGGGACTAGTAGCAACCACGAGCAGTACTTC	CASSLPYGTSSNHEQYF
TRBV20-1	TRBJ1-1	NA	NA	TGCAGTGCTAGAGATATCGGGCACCTAGCCGCTTTCTTT	CSARDIGHLAAFF